This TCR beta chain was documented in a study of blood T cell repertoires in COVID-19. Study-wide background: The analysed material was cDNA or gDNA that came from T cells, B-cell-depleted T cells, or PBMCs.

The CDR3 consists of 19 residues. Germline V gene lookup returns CDR1 LNHNV and CDR2 YYDKDF (reference sequence). V shed 4 bases and J 1 base; nucleotides not matched to a gene: 10. This clone has just a few counts. Here immunoSEQ multiplex PCR was the method, and the copy in TCRdb shows in-frame clones only, minus some. The sample contains some 56,000 clones, roughly four fifths of which appear only once. What was sequenced was peripheral blood. The J gene is TRBJ2-1, the V gene TRBV15; 13 nucleotides line up with TRBD2. The origin of this receptor is a man at least 80 years old with COVID-19, enrolled during active disease. CDR3 in amino acids: CATSTGLAGAPGSYNEQFF. In DNA form, the CDR3 reads TGTGCCACCAGCACAGGACTAGCGGGAGCCCCAGGGTCCTACAATGAGCAGTTCTTC.